The 11 T cell receptor beta chains below all came from one sample that was sequenced in a study of T cells after yellow fever vaccination. TCRdb analysed the 5' RACE reads with MiXCR anew, one entry per CDR3 protein. The sample carries 250,000 to 300,000 distinct CDR3 sequences, over 10% recorded once. The material was CD4+ T cells sorted from PBMCs, obtained 45 days after the yellow fever booster vaccination. These receptors were taken from a man aged 30-40 years who received the YFV17D yellow fever vaccine.

In its sample, this clonotype was seen a few times. The J gene is TRBJ2-7, the V gene TRBV5-5; 7 bases line up with TRBD1. J was trimmed by 11 bases and V by 0 bases; bases with no gene match: 14. The CDR3 runs to 15 residues. CDR1 and CDR2 (germline): SGHKS, YYEKEE (reference sequence). CDR3 sequence (DNA): TGTGCCAGCAGCTTGGGAGGGACAGACCGGATCAGAGAGTACTTC. Its protein product is CASSLGGTDRIREYF.

This rearrangement joins TRBV5-6 to TRBJ2-5; maybe TRBD1 (5 bases). This CDR3 is built from 14 residues. The V and J ends lost 0 bases and 3 bases respectively, with 9 bases between them. Germline CDR1 and CDR2: SGHDT and YYEEEE. As DNA, the CDR3 is TGTGCCAGCAGCTTGGTTGGCAGGGAAGAGACCCAGTACTTC. This gives the protein CASSLVGREETQYF.

This rearrangement joins TRBV2 to TRBJ2-5, with 7 nucleotides matching TRBD2. The CDR3 is 14 amino acids. The J segment lost 2 bases and the V segment lost 7 bases, leaving 7 bases of the junction unmatched. The germline gives CDR1 SNHLY, CDR2 FYNNEI. The CDR3 DNA reads TGTGCCAGCATTCCACTAGCGTTACAAGAGACCCAGTACTTC. Its translation: CASIPLALQETQYF.

The chain has TRBV20-1 and TRBJ2-5, with TRBD1 identical over 8 bases. The germline CDR1 and CDR2 sequences are DFQATT and SNEGSKA (reference sequence). This CDR3 is built from 13 residues. Unmatched junction bases numbered 5, after V lost 5 bases and J lost 3 bases. DNA for the CDR3: TGCAGTGCTTCCGACAGGGGCAAAGAGACCCAGTACTTC. It translates to CSASDRGKETQYF.

The chain joins TRBV7-8 to TRBJ1-1, with 8 bases matching TRBD1. V lost 1 base to trimming and J lost 12 bases; unmatched junction nucleotides: 16. Germline V gives CDR1 SGHVS, CDR2 FQNEAQ. The CDR3 consists of 16 residues. As DNA, the CDR3 is TGTGCCAGCAGCTTAGTTCGAATCGGGACAGGAGGGGGGACTTTCTTT. This translates into CASSLVRIGTGGGTFF.

V gene TRBV29-1 combines with J gene TRBJ2-5; 9 bases map to TRBD2. V gave up 4 bases and J gave up 5 bases; unmatched junction bases: 2. The CDR3 sequence is 12 residues long. Germline V CDR1 and CDR2: SQVTM, ANQGSEA. CDR3 region: CSVGLAAETQYF. The CDR3 DNA reads as TGCAGCGTTGGACTAGCGGCCGAGACCCAGTACTTC.

This clonotype occurred a few times. This chain joins TRBV20-1 and TRBJ2-3, with 11 bases lining up with TRBD2. The CDR3 loop spans 16 amino acids. Trimming took 3 bases from V and 0 from J; bases not matched to a gene: 5. CDR1 is DFQATT, CDR2 SNEGSKA, per germline (reference sequence). The CDR3 DNA reads TGCAGTGCTAGCGGGGGACTAGCGGAGAGCACAGATACGCAGTATTTT. Its protein product is CSASGGLAESTDTQYF.

The chain uses TRBV7-8 and TRBJ1-4; weak D call: TRBD1 (5 bases). This CDR3 comprises 15 residues. Germline-derived CDR1 and CDR2 are SGHVS and FQNEAQ. Trimming stripped 6 bases from V and 7 bases from J, with 18 bases between. The CDR3 DNA is TGTGCCAGCAGACCTAGGTGGGGGGGGAGTGAAAAACTGTTTTTT. Amino acid sequence: CASRPRWGGSEKLFF.

The chain couples TRBV24-1 to TRBJ2-5, with a tentative D call TRBD2 (6 bases). The CDR3 is made up of 15 amino acids. CDR1 is KGHDR, CDR2 SFDVKD, per germline. Trimming removed 11 bases at V and 4 bases at J, with 22 bases between. CDR3 region: CAKRPGAKAPETQYF. The CDR3 DNA sequence: TGTGCCAAGAGACCGGGAGCCAAAGCCCCAGAGACCCAGTACTTC.

This sequence joins TRBV7-2 and TRBJ1-5; D unclear. Germline V CDR1 and CDR2: SGHTA, FQGNSA. CDR3 size: 13 residues. V lost 3 bases and J 8 bases, leaving 11 bases between the germline ends. CDR3 bases: TGTGCCAGCAGCTTGGGGAGTTGGGAGCCCCAGCATTTT. Translating it yields CASSLGSWEPQHF.

This clonotype was counted at least ten times. The V and J genes are TRBV29-1 and TRBJ2-1; 9 nucleotides align to TRBD2. This CDR3 has 16 residues. CDR1 and CDR2 from the germline V gene are SQVTM and ANQGSEA. V was pared by 6 bases and J by 0 bases, with 9 bases of the junction left unmatched. The CDR3 region has the DNA TGCAGCGTCTTCACCAATAGCGGGAGCTCCTACAATGAGCAGTTCTTC. Translating it yields CSVFTNSGSSYNEQFF.